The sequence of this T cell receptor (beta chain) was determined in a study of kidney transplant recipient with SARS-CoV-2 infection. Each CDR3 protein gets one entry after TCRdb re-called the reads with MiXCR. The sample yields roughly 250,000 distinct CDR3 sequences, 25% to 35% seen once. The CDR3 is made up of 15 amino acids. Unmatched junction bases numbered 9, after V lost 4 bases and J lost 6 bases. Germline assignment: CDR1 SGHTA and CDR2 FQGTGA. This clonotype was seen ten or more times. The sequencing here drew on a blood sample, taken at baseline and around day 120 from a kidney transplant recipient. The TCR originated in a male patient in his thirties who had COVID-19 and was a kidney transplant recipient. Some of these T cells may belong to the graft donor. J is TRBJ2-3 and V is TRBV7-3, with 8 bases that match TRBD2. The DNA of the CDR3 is TGTGCCAGCAGCTATAGAGCGGGAGTAATGGATACGCAGTATTTT. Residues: CASSYRAGVMDTQYF.